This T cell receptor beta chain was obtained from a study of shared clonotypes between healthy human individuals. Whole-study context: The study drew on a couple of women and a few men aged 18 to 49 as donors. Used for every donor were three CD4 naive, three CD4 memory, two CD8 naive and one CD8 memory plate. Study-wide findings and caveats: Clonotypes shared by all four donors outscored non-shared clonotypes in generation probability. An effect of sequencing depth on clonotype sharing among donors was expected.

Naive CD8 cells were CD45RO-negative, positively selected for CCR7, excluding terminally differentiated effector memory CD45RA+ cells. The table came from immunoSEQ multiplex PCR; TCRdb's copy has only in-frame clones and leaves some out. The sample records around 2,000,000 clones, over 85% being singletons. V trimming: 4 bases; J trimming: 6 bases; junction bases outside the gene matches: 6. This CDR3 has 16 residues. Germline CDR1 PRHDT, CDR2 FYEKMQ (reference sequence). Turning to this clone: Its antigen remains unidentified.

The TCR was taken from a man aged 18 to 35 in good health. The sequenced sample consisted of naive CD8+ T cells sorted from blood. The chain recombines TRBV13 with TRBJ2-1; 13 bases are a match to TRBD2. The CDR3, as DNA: TGTGCCAGCAGCTACACCGGGACTAGCGGGATCAATGAGCAGTTCTTC. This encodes CASSYTGTSGINEQFF.